This T cell receptor beta chain was obtained from a study of blood T cell repertoires in COVID-19. Overall study: PBMCs, B-cell-depleted T cells, or T cells were the source of the cDNA or gDNA that made up the material.

Measured with immunoSEQ multiplex PCR; TCRdb has only the in-frame clones, and not every one. The table has about 100,000 clones, 65% to 90% seen once. Germline V gene data show CDR1 as SGHRS and CDR2 as YFSETQ. V lost 5 bases and J lost 5; bases outside the gene matches: 4. CDR3 size: 13 residues. What was sequenced was peripheral blood. This chain joins TRBV5-1 and TRBJ2-4, with TRBD1 matching 7 bases. This clonotype was sampled from a man in his sixties with acute or convalescent COVID-19. DNA of the CDR3: TGCGCCAGCAGTGGACAGGCCGAAAACATTCAGTACTTC. Its protein product is CASSGQAENIQYF.